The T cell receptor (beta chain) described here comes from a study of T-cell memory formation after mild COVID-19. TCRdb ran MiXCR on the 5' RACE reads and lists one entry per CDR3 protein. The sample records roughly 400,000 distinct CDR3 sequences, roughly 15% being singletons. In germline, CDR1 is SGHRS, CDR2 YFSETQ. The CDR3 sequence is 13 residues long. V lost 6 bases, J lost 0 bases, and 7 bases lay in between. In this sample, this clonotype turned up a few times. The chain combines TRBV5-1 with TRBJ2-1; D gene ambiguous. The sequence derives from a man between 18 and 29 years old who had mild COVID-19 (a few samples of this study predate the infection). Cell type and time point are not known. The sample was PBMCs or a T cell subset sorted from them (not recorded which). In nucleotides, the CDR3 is TGCGCCAGCACGGCTAGCTCCTACAATGAGCAGTTCTTC. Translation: CASTASSYNEQFF.